These 11 T cell receptor beta chains were sequenced from one sample in a study of blood T cells in healthy people across ages. Using a J-beta primer mix together with a sample-barcoded 5' primer, a second PCR was run for roughly 6 to 11 cycles. TCRdb re-called the 5' RACE reads through MiXCR, storing one row per CDR3 protein. This table has about a million distinct CDR3 sequences, less than 45% appearing once. Sequencing used blood. The receptor source for this set is a man between 18 and 29 years old in good health.

This clonotype was seen more than once but under ten times. The chain combines TRBV6-6 with TRBJ2-7, with no clear D. V was pared by 2 bases and J by 6 bases, with 11 bases between. This CDR3 has 13 residues. Germline assignment: CDR1 MNHNY and CDR2 SVGAGI (reference sequence). The CDR3 is CASSYMRQFEQYF. CDR3 bases: TGTGCCAGCAGTTACATGCGGCAGTTCGAGCAGTACTTC.

The J gene is TRBJ2-5, the V gene TRBV24-1; either TRBD1 or TRBD2 may supply D (6 bases each). CDR1 and CDR2 (germline): KGHDR, SFDVKD. V lost 4 bases, J lost 4 bases, and 18 bases lay in between. This CDR3 spans 16 amino acids. CDR3 sequence reads: CATSDPPGAPRETQYF. The CDR3 DNA sequence: TGTGCCACCAGTGACCCCCCGGGGGCTCCACGAGAGACCCAGTACTTC.

V gene TRBV12-3 or TRBV12-4 combines with J gene TRBJ1-2; D not certain. Trimming removed 6 bases from V and 5 bases from J, with 10 bases in between. This CDR3 has 12 amino acids. This chain's CDR3 is CASRFSVYGYTF. In DNA, the CDR3 is TGTGCCAGCAGGTTTTCCGTGTATGGCTACACCTTC.

In its sample, this clonotype was seen a few times. V and J are TRBV25-1 and TRBJ2-7; D possibly corresponds to TRBD2 (6 bases). The ends were cut back, 6 bases at V and 6 bases at J, with 18 bases in the middle. The CDR3 extends over 14 amino acids. The germline V gene encodes CDR1 MGHDK and CDR2 SYGVNS. Here the CDR3 reads CASSHGTHASEQYF. DNA of the CDR3: TGTGCCAGCAGCCATGGGACTCACGCATCCGAGCAGTACTTC.

V is TRBV12-3 or TRBV12-4 and J is TRBJ2-6; D gene ambiguous. The ends were cut back, 7 bases at V and 5 bases at J, with 6 bases in the middle. The CDR3 loop spans 12 amino acids. In DNA form, the CDR3 reads TGTGCCAGCACCCTGTGGGCCAACGTCCTGACTTTC. Its translation is CASTLWANVLTF.

V usage is TRBV7-8 and J usage is TRBJ1-1; D remains ambiguous. Germline V gene sequence: CDR1 SGHVS, CDR2 FQNEAQ. This CDR3 spans 15 amino acids. With 1 base removed from V and 3 bases from J, the gap between germline ends came to 12 bases. CDR3 nucleotides: TGTGCCAGCAGCTTAGAAGGGAAAGGGTACACTGAAGCTTTCTTT. Translating gives CASSLEGKGYTEAFF.

The chain employs TRBV6-5 and TRBJ2-1; 7 nucleotides align to TRBD2. V lost 0 bases to trimming and J lost 1 base; unmatched junction nucleotides: 6. This CDR3 comprises 17 residues. CDR1 and CDR2 from the germline V gene are MNHEY and SVGAGI. The CDR3, as DNA: TGTGCCAGCAGTTACTCGGGGTTGGGGGGGTCCTACAATGAGCAGTTCTTC. This sequence encodes CASSYSGLGGSYNEQFF.

The chain joins TRBV5-4 to TRBJ1-2; D gene uncertain. The CDR3 consists of 16 residues. The V gene lost 4 bases and the J gene lost 0 bases, with 16 bases spanning the gap. CDR1 is SGHNT and CDR2 is YYREEE in the germline V gene (reference sequence). CDR3 loop: CASSPRTDSANYGYTF. CDR3 sequence (DNA): TGTGCCAGCAGCCCCAGGACCGATTCGGCTAACTATGGCTACACCTTC.

The sample holds a few counts of this clonotype. The V gene is TRBV12-3 or TRBV12-4, the J gene TRBJ2-1; 9 positions agree with TRBD2. V lost 6 bases and J lost 3; bases outside the gene matches: 6. The CDR3 sequence is 15 residues long. The CDR3 nucleotides read TGTGCCAGCAGCCGGTCTAGCGGGGACTACAATGAGCAGTTCTTC. Translated: CASSRSSGDYNEQFF.

With respect to this clonotype: Relative to the germline gene, one junction end is altered; a read error may explain this. The chain uses TRBV7-6 and TRBJ1-1; 7 bases are shared with TRBD1. Germline V gene lookup returns CDR1 SGHVS and CDR2 FNYEAQ. This CDR3 contains 16 residues. DNA of the CDR3: TGTGTCAGCAGCTTATCGCCTCGAACAGGGGACACTGAAGCTTTCTTT. It yields the protein CVSSLSPRTGDTEAFF.

The chain links TRBV7-9 to TRBJ2-4; D unclear. The end of the DNA is better explained by TRBJ2-7, so the J call may be wrong. Germline V CDR1 and CDR2: SEHNR, FQNEAQ (reference sequence). The CDR3 covers 12 residues. This CDR3 is CAGGGLNYEQYF. The CDR3 DNA sequence: TGTGCCGGCGGTGGCTTGAATTACGAGCAGTACTTC.